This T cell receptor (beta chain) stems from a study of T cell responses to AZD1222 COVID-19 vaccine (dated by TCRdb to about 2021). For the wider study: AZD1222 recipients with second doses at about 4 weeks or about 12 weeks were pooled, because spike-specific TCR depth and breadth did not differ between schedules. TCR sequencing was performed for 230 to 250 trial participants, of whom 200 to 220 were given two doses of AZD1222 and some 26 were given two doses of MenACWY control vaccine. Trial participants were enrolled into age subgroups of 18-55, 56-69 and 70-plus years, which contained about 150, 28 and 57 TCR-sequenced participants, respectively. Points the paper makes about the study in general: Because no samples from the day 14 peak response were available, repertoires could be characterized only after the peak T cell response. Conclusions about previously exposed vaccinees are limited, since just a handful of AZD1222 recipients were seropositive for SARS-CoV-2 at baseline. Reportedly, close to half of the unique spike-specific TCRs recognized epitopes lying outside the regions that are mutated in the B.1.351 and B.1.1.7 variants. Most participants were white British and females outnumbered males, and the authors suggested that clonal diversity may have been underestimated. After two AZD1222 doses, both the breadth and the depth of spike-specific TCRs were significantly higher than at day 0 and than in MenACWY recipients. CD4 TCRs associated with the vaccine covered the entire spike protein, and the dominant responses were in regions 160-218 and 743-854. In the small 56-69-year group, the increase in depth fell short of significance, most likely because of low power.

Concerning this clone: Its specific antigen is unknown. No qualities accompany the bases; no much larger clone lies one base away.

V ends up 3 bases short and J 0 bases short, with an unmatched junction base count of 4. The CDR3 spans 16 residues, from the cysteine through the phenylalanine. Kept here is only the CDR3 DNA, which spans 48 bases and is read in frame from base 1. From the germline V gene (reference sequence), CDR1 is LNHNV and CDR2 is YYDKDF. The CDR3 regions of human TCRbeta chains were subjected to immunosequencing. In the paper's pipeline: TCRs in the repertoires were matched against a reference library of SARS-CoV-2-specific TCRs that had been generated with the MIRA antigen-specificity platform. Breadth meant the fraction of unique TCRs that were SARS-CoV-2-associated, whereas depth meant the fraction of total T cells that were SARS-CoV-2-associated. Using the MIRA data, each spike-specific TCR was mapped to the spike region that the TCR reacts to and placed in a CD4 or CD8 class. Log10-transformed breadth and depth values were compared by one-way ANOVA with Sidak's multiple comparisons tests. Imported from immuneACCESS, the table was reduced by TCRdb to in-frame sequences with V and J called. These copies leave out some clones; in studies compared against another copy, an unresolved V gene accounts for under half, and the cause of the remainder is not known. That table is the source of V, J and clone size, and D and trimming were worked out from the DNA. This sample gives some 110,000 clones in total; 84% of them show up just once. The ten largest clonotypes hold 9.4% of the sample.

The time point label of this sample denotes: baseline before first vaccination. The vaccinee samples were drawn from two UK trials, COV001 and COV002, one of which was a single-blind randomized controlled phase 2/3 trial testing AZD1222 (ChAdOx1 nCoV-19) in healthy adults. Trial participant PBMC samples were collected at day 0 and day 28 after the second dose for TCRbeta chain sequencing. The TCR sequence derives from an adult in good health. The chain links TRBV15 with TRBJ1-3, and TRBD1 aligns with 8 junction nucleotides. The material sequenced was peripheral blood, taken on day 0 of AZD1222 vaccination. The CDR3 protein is CATSRRTGGSGNTIYF. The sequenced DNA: TGTGCCACCAGCAGGCGTACAGGGGGCTCTGGAAACACCATATATTTT.